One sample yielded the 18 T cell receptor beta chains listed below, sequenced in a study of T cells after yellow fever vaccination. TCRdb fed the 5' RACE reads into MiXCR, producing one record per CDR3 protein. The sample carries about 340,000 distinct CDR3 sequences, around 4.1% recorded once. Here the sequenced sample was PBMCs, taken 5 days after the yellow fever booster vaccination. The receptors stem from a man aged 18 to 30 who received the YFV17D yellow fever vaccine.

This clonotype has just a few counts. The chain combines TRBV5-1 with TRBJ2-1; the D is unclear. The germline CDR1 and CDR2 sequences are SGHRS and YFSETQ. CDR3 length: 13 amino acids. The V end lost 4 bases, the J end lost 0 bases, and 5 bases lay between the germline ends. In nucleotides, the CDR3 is TGCGCCAGCAGCACCCTCTCCTACAATGAGCAGTTCTTC. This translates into CASSTLSYNEQFF.

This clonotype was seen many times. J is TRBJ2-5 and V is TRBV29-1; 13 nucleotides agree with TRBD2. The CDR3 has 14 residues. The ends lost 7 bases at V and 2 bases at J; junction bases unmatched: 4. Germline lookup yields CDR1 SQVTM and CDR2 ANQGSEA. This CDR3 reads CSAGLAGVQETQYF. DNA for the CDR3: TGCAGCGCCGGACTAGCGGGGGTACAAGAGACCCAGTACTTC.

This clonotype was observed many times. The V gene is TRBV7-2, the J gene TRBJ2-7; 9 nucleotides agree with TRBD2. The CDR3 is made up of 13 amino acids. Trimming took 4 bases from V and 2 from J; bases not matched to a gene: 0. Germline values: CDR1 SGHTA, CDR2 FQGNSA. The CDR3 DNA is TGTGCCAGCAGCTGGACTAGCGCCTACGAGCAGTACGTC. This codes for CASSWTSAYEQYV.

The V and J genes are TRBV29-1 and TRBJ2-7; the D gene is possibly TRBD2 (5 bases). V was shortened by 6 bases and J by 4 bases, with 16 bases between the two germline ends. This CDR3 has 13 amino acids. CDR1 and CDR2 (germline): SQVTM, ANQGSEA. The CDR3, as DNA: TGCAGCGTGGGAGACCGTGTCGATTACGAGCAGTACTTC. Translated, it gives CSVGDRVDYEQYF.

DNA of the CDR3: TGTGCCAGCAGCTTGGTATTAGGGAAGAGAGAGACCCAGTACTTC. Its translation: CASSLVLGKRETQYF. The rearrangement uses TRBV5-8 and TRBJ2-5; no reliable D call. CDR3 length: 15 residues. Germline values: CDR1 SGHTS, CDR2 YDEGEE. Trimming removed 0 bases from V and 4 bases from J, with 13 bases in between.

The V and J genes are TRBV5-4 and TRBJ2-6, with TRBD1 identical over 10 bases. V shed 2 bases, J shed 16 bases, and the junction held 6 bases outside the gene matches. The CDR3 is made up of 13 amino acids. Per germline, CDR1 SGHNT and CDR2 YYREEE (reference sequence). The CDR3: CASSFGTGASLTF. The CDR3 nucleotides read TGTGCCAGCAGCTTCGGGACAGGGGCTTCTCTGACTTTC. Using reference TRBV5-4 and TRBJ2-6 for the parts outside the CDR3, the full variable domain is ETGVTQSPTHLIKTRGQQVTLRCSSQSGHNTVSWYQQALGQGPQFIFQYYREEENGRGNFPPRFSGLQFPNYSSELNVNALELDDSALYLCASSFGTGASLTFGAGSRLTVL.

This chain's CDR3 is CASSSRTGGSGETQYF. CDR3 coding DNA: TGTGCCAGCAGTAGCCGGACAGGGGGCTCTGGGGAGACCCAGTACTTC. J is TRBJ2-5 and V is TRBV12-3 or TRBV12-4; 11 bases are a match to TRBD1. The CDR3 loop spans 16 amino acids. The ends lost 5 bases at V and 5 bases at J; junction bases unmatched: 10.

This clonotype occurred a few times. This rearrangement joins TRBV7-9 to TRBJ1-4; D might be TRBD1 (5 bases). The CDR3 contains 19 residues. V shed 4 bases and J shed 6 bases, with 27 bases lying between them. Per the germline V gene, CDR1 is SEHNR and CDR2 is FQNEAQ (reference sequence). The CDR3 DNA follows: TGTGCCAGCAGCTCAACCGACCTGGGGCGCGTCCCGGGGGATGAAAAACTGTTTTTT. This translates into CASSSTDLGRVPGDEKLFF.

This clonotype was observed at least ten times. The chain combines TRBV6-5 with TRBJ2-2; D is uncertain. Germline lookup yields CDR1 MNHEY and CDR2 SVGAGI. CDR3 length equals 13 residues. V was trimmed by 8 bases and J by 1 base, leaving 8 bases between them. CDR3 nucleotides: TGTGCCAGCTACGTACAGAACACCGGGGAGCTGTTTTTT. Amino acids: CASYVQNTGELFF.

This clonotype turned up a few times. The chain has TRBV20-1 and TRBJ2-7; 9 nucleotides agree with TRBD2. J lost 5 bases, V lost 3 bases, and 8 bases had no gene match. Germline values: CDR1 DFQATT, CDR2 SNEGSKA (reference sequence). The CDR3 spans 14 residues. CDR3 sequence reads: CSARRASGVNEQYF. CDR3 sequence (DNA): TGCAGTGCTAGGAGAGCTAGCGGGGTTAACGAGCAGTACTTC.

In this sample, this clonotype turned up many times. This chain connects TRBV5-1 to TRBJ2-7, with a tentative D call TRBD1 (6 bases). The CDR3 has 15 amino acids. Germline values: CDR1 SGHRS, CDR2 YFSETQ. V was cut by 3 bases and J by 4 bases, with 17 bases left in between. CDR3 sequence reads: CASSYISGTRYEQYF. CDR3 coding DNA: TGCGCCAGCAGCTATATCTCGGGGACACGGTACGAGCAGTACTTC. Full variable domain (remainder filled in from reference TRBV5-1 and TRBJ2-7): KAGVTQTPRYLIKTRGQQVTLSCSPISGHRSVSWYQQTPGQGLQFLFEYFSETQRNKGNFPGRFSGRQFSNSRSEMNVSTLELGDSALYLCASSYISGTRYEQYFGPGTRLTVT.

The CDR3 sequence is CRWGRRLTEAFF. For the CDR3, the DNA is TGCAGATGGGGGCGACGATTGACTGAAGCTTTCTTT. The chain uses TRBV20-1 and TRBJ1-1, with TRBD1 as a possible D gene (6 bases). The CDR3 is 12 residues long. Germline loops: CDR1 DFQATT, CDR2 SNEGSKA (reference sequence).

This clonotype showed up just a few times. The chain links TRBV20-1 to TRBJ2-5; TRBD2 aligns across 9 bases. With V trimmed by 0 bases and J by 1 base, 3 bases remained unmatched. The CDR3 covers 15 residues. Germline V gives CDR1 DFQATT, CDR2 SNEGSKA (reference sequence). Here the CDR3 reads CSARERTSAQETQYF. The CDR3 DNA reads TGCAGTGCTAGAGAGAGGACTAGCGCCCAAGAGACCCAGTACTTC.

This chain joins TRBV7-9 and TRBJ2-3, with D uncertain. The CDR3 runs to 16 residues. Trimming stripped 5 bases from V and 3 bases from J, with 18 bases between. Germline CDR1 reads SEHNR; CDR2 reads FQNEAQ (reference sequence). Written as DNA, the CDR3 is TGTGCCAGCAGCCCCTGGGAAGGCAGCAGGACAGATACGCAGTATTTT. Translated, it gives CASSPWEGSRTDTQYF.

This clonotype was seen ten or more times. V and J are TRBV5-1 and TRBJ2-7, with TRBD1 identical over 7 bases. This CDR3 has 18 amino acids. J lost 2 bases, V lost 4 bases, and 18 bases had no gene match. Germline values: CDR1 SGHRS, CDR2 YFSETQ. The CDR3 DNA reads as TGCGCCAGCAGCCCTTGGACAGGAGAAGCGCCTAACCCCTACGAGCAGTACTTC. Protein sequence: CASSPWTGEAPNPYEQYF.

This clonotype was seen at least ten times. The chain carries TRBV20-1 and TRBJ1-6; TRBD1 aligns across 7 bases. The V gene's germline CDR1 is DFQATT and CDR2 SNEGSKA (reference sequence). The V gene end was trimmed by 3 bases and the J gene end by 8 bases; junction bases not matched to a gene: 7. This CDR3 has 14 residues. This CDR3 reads CSASAGTADSPLHF. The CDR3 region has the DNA TGCAGTGCTAGTGCCGGGACAGCGGATTCACCCCTCCACTTT.

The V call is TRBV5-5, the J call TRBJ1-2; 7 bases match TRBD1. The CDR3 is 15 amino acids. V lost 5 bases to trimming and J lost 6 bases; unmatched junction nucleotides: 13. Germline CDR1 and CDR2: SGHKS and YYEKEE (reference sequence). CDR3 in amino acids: CASRPAEGASHGYTF. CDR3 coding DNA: TGTGCCAGCAGACCCGCCGAGGGGGCTAGTCATGGCTACACCTTC. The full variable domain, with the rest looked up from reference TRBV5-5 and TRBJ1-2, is DAGVTQSPTHLIKTRGQQVTLRCSPISGHKSVSWYQQVLGQGPQFIFQYYEKEERGRGNFPDRFSARQFPNYSSELNVNALLLGDSALYLCASRPAEGASHGYTFGSGTRLTVV.

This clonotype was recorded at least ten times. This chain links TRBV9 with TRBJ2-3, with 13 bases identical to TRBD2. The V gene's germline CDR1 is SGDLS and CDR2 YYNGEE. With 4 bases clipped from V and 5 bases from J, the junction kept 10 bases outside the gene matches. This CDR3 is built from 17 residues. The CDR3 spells CASSFSGTSGVGDTQYF. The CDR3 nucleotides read TGTGCCAGCAGCTTCTCAGGGACTAGCGGGGTCGGAGATACGCAGTATTTT.